What follows are 6 T cell receptor beta chains derived from one specimen sequenced in a study of blood T cell repertoires in COVID-19. The method was immunoSEQ multiplex PCR; TCRdb's version includes in-frame clones alone and lacks a portion of them. This table holds about 200,000 clones, approximately 80% found once. Material for sequencing was PBMCs or T cells enriched from blood (not recorded which). These receptors all come from a woman in her forties with acute COVID-19.

The CDR3 is CASSLDPGGAGANVLTF. The CDR3 region has the DNA TGTGCCAGCAGCTTAGATCCAGGGGGCGCAGGGGCCAACGTCCTGACTTTC. V usage is TRBV11-2 and J usage is TRBJ2-6; 8 nucleotides agree with TRBD1. The CDR3 spans 17 residues. Germline loops: CDR1 SGHAT, CDR2 FQNNGV. J was trimmed by 4 bases and V by 0 bases; bases with no gene match: 5. The full variable domain, rest sourced from reference TRBV11-2 and TRBJ2-6, is EAGVAQSPRYKIIEKRQSVAFWCNPISGHATLYWYQQILGQGPKLLIQFQNNGVVDDSQLPKDRFSAERLKGVDSTLKIQPAKLEDSAVYLCASSLDPGGAGANVLTFGAGSRLTVL.

J is TRBJ1-5 and V is TRBV28, with D possibly TRBD1 on 5 matching bases. The germline CDR1 and CDR2 sequences are MDHEN and SYDVKM. Trimming took off 5 bases at V and 0 bases at J, with 23 bases between the two ends. The CDR3 is made up of 19 amino acids. The CDR3 region has the DNA TGTGCCAGCAGTCCCGGACTAGCGGGACGCGGATATAGCAATCAGCCCCAGCATTTT. This sequence encodes CASSPGLAGRGYSNQPQHF.

As regards this clone: This same CDR3 is encoded by further DNA sequences in the sample. The chain carries TRBV5-1 and TRBJ1-1, with D unresolved. In germline, CDR1 is SGHRS, CDR2 YFSETQ. CDR3 length: 13 residues. V dropped 1 base and J dropped 5 bases, with 9 bases sitting between them. This CDR3 is CASSLRGGTEAFF. The CDR3 DNA reads TGCGCCAGCAGCTTGAGAGGAGGGACTGAAGCTTTCTTT.

The chain has TRBV7-3 and TRBJ2-7; D might be TRBD1 (5 bases). The CDR3 covers 15 residues. V lost 2 bases and J 2 bases, leaving 13 bases between the germline ends. Germline CDR1 SGHTA, CDR2 FQGTGA. The CDR3 here is CASSLLGAPPYEQYF. CDR3 coding DNA: TGTGCCAGCAGCTTATTAGGGGCCCCTCCCTACGAGCAGTACTTC.

The DNA for the CDR3 is TGTGCCAGCAGCCCCGGGGGGGGGCGTGAAAAACTGTTTTTT. Protein product: CASSPGGGREKLFF. V usage is TRBV5-4 and J usage is TRBJ1-4, with D possibly TRBD1 on 6 matching bases. The CDR3 is 14 amino acids. V was clipped by 4 bases and J by 7 bases, with 14 bases between them. Germline CDR1 SGHNT, CDR2 YYREEE (reference sequence). Combining the CDR3 with reference TRBV5-4 and TRBJ1-4 gives the whole variable domain ETGVTQSPTHLIKTRGQQVTLRCSSQSGHNTVSWYQQALGQGPQFIFQYYREEENGRGNFPPRFSGLQFPNYSSELNVNALELDDSALYLCASSPGGGREKLFFGSGTQLSVL.

This chain joins TRBV5-1 and TRBJ1-3; no clear D. Trimming stripped 4 bases from V and 0 bases from J, with 17 bases between. There are 17 residues in the CDR3. Germline CDR1 and CDR2: SGHRS and YFSETQ. The CDR3 region has the DNA TGCGCCAGCAGCGGTCGGGAGGGATTGAGCTCTGGAAACACCATATATTTT. Its protein product is CASSGREGLSSGNTIYF.